Detailed here is one T cell receptor beta chain. Its antigen is still unknown. No much larger clone is present one base from it, and per-base qualities are unavailable. The entry originates in a study of shared clonotypes between healthy human individuals (dated by TCRdb to the early 2020s). Context from the whole study: Three men and a couple of women, aged 18 to 49 years, made up the cohort. Blood TCR repertoires of roughly five healthy adults were deeply sequenced to estimate repertoire size and the extent of clonotype sharing between individuals. To increase sequencing depth and limit assay-specific biases, different laboratories used diverse techniques to prepare libraries and sequence TCR repertoires. Leukapheresis yielded between about 0.8 and 8.9 billion PBMCs per donor. For each donor, CD4 naive and CD4 memory were each run on three plates, CD8 naive on two plates, and CD8 memory on one plate. General conclusions and limits of the study: Rarefaction of sorted-subset datasets indicated incomplete sequencing despite the large sequencing depth. Naive subsets generally had larger estimated clonotype richness than memory subsets. The small number of donors limited the genetic and exposure-history diversity represented. Based on pairwise subsampling, the degree of clonotype sharing among donors was expected to be affected by sequencing depth. Compared with non-shared clonotypes, clonotypes shared by all four sorted-subset donors had higher generation probabilities. Approximately 5% of naive CD4, roughly 3.5% of naive CD8, approximately 2.2% of memory CD4, and 0.35% to 0.4% of memory CD8 clonotypes were shared across a few donors. Sampling was restricted to blood, and TCR repertoires in tissue are likely to differ from TCR repertoires in blood.

From the cysteine through the phenylalanine, the CDR3 covers 14 amino acids. Just CDR3 DNA is preserved here, 42 bases in frame from base 1. The junction shows trimming of 6 bases on V and 0 bases on J, and the gene matches do not reach 2 bases of it. Sequences ENHRY (CDR1) and SYGVKD (CDR2) are obtained from the germline V gene. TCR CDR3 regions were amplified from genomic DNA by multiplex PCR using the deep immunoSEQ assay. Genomic DNA extracted from each cell subset was distributed evenly over all wells of several immunoSEQ 96-well plates, and each plate served as one replicate. For sorted subsets, each replicate PCR was loaded with 200 ng genomic DNA, equivalent to 32,000 or so T cell genomes. Purified libraries were measured with a Qubit 3.0 fluorometer, size-checked on a Bioanalyzer 2100, and measured again with the KAPA Library Quantification kit. A separate single-read 150-cycle Illumina NextSeq 550 flow cell was used to sequence each immunoSEQ 96-well plate. Per the original workflow: Because only junctional sequences without quality scores were contained in the immunoSEQ output, filtering matching that applied to full-length reads could not be performed. To assign V/J genes and CDR3, sequences were annotated against IMGT germline references using PyIR, a Python wrapper for IgBLAST v1.9. Any read was removed if the V/J assignment was weak (E-value above 1e-6), the CDR3 was missing, or the read contained stop codons, out-of-frame junctions, or ambiguous translated residues. A V3J clonotype was defined by an identical inferred V gene, J gene, and CDR3 amino acid sequence. To compute the percentage overlap between repertoires, the number of shared unique clonotypes was divided by the size of the smaller repertoire. Three approaches were used to assess repertoire richness: RTK rarefaction, the Chao1 estimator, and Recon v2.1 estimates of unobserved clonotypes. OLGA was used to compute generation probabilities for all TCRbeta clonotypes that the gDNA method yielded from a few donors. The clones in this table, taken by TCRdb from immuneACCESS, are in-frame only. Not every clone is retained; where verified, under half of the shortfall comes from an unresolved V gene, and the cause of the rest is unknown. The DNA was the basis for D and trimming; V, J and clone size are from that table. In all, the sample holds approximately 330,000 clones, and over 70% of those were seen once. The ten largest clones capture 10% of the sample.

Donors were healthy HIV-negative adults with no recently reported acute infections or vaccinations. All donors were Caucasian adults living in Nashville, Tennessee, USA. CD4+ T cells were enriched through magnetic negative selection, after which naive cells were positively selected on CD45RA and the remaining negative fraction served as the memory subset. After blood collection by leukapheresis, PBMCs were isolated using Ficoll-Histopaque density gradient centrifugation and then cryopreserved in the vapor phase of liquid nitrogen. Analytical flow cytometry was used to check the purity and quantity of each magnetically sorted T cell population. From each sorted fraction, genomic DNA was isolated and quantified by UV absorbance on a Nanodrop 2000c.

The receptor comes from a man younger than 40 in good health. The sequenced material came from memory CD4+ T cells sorted from blood. What this sample's cell subset or site label stands for: CD45RA-negative fraction. This receptor chain uses TRBV10-3 and TRBJ1-1; 9 bases in between match TRBD1. The bases are TGTGCCATCAGGACAGGGGGAATGAACACTGAAGCTTTCTTT. Translated, this is CAIRTGGMNTEAFF.